Each of the 6 T cell receptor beta chains below was sequenced from the same sample in a study of cytomegalovirus exposure and HLA in healthy donors. PCR primers comprised 60 Vbeta and 13 Jbeta primers. The data were produced by immunoSEQ multiplex PCR, yet TCRdb's version contains in-frame clones alone and is incomplete. The sample lists some 110,000 clones, over 70% seen once, with 1.6% in the top ten. Sequencing was carried out using PBMCs. Source of these receptors: a woman aged 18-30 years in good health and CMV-seronegative.

The rearrangement joins TRBV25-1 to TRBJ2-7; 9 bases are shared with TRBD2. The V gene's germline CDR1 is MGHDK and CDR2 SYGVNS. V shed 8 bases, J shed 3 bases, and the junction held 5 bases outside the gene matches. The CDR3 has 13 residues. In nucleotides, the CDR3 is TGTGCCAGCCGCGGGGGGGATTACTACGAGCAGTACTTC. Residues: CASRGGDYYEQYF.

The rearrangement joins TRBV2 to TRBJ1-2; D possibly corresponds to TRBD1 (5 bases). CDR1 is SNHLY and CDR2 is FYNNEI in the germline V gene. The CDR3 is made up of 15 amino acids. Trimming took 0 bases from V and 2 from J, leaving 10 bases between them. CDR3 sequence (DNA): TGTGCCAGCAGTGAAGCGCGGACACCGAACTATGGCTACACCTTC. Translating it yields CASSEARTPNYGYTF.

This chain links TRBV25-1 with TRBJ2-7, with 9 bases matching TRBD1. With 5 bases clipped from V and 5 bases from J, the junction kept 7 bases outside the gene matches. Germline CDR1 MGHDK, CDR2 SYGVNS. The CDR3 has 14 residues. This CDR3 is CASSPGTGSHEQYF. The DNA for the CDR3 is TGTGCCAGCAGTCCCGGGACAGGGTCCCACGAGCAGTACTTC.

The genes are TRBV4-1 and TRBJ2-3; D is unclear. The CDR3 spans 14 residues. CDR1 is MGHRA and CDR2 is YSYEKL in the germline V gene. Trimming stripped 4 bases from V and 2 bases from J, with 10 bases between. The CDR3 spells CASSPGGLTDTQYF. CDR3 DNA: TGCGCCAGCAGCCCCGGCGGCCTCACAGATACGCAGTATTTT.

V usage is TRBV27 and J usage is TRBJ2-3, with 11 bases identical to TRBD2. The CDR3 contains 16 residues. V gave up 2 bases and J gave up 8 bases; unmatched junction bases: 9. In germline, CDR1 is MNHEY, CDR2 SMNVEV (reference sequence). The CDR3 nucleotides read TGTGCCAGCAGTTTAACCCTAGCGGGGGGTCTTGGTACGCAGTATTTT. It specifies CASSLTLAGGLGTQYF.

CDR3 residues: CASSLPGGSGAFF. In nucleotides, the CDR3 is TGTGCCAGCAGTCTACCAGGGGGCAGTGGGGCTTTCTTT. The genes are TRBV28 and TRBJ1-1; TRBD1 aligns across 8 bases. With 5 bases clipped from V and 11 bases from J, the junction kept 10 bases outside the gene matches. This CDR3 spans 13 amino acids. The germline gives CDR1 MDHEN, CDR2 SYDVKM.